This record looks at one T cell receptor (beta chain) sequence and its context. CDR1 and CDR2 (germline): KGHSH, LQKENI. The CDR3 is 15 residues long. V shed 2 bases and J shed 3 bases, with 12 bases lying between them. These data are taken from a study of control samples from healthy donors and cancer patients. Only in-frame clones appear in the TCRdb table, and some are missing; sequencing was by immunoSEQ multiplex PCR. This table holds about 170,000 clones, 80% to 95% found once. Sequenced input: blood. The chain is built from TRBV18 and TRBJ2-3; no firm D call. The clonotype comes from a woman aged 60 to 75 in good health. CDR3 loop: CASSPSTIPTDTQYF. Here the CDR3 DNA reads TGTGCCAGCTCACCATCAACAATCCCGACAGATACGCAGTATTTT. Full variable domain (missing parts from reference TRBV18 and TRBJ2-3): NAGVMQNPRHLVRRRGQEARLRCSPMKGHSHVYWYRQLPEEGLKFMVYLQKENIIDESGMPKERFSAEFPKEGPSILRIQQVVRGDSAAYFCASSPSTIPTDTQYFGPGTRLTVL.